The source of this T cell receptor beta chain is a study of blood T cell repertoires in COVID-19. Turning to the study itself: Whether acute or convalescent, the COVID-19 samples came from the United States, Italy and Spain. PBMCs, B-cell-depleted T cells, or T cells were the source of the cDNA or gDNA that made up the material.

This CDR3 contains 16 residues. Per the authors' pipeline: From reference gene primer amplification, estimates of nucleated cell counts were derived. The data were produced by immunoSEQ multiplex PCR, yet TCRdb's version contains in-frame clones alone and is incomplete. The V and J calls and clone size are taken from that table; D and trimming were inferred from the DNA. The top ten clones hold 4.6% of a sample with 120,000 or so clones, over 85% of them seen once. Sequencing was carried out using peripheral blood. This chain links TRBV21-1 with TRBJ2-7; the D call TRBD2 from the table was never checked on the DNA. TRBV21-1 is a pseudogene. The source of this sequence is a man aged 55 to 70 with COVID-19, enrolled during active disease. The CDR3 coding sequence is TGTGCCAGCAGCCCAGGACTAGCGGGATGGACCTACGAGCAGTACTTC. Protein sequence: CASSPGLAGWTYEQYF.